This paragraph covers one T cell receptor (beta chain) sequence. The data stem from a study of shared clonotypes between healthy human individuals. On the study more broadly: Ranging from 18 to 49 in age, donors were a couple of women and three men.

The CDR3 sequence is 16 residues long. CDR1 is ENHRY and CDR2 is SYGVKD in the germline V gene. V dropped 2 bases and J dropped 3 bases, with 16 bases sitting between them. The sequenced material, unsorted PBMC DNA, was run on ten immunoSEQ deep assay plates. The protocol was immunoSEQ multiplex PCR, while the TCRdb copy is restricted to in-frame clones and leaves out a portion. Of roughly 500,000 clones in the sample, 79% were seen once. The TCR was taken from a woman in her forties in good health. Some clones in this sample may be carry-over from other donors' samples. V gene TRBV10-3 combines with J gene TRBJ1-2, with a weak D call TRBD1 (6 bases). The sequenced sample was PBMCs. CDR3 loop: CAISEPAGEADYGYTF. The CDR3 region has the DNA TGTGCCATCAGTGAGCCCGCAGGGGAGGCCGACTATGGCTACACCTTC.